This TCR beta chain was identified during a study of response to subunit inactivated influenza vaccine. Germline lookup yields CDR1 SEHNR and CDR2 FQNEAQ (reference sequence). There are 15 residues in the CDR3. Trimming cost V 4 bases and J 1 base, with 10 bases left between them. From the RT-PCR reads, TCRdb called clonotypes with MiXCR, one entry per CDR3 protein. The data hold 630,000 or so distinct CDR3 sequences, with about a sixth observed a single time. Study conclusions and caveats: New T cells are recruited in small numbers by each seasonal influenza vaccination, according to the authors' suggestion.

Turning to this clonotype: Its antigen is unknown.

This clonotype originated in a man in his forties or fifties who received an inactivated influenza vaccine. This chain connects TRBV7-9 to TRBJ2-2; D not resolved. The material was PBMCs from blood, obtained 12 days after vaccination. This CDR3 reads CASSSSDQNTGELFF. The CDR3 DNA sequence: TGTGCCAGCAGCTCCTCTGACCAGAACACCGGGGAGCTGTTTTTT. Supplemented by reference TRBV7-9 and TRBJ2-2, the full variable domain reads DTGVSQNPRHKITKRGQNVTFRCDPISEHNRLYWYRQTLGQGPEFLTYFQNEAQLEKSRLLSDRFSAERPKGSFSTLEIQRTEQGDSAMYLCASSSSDQNTGELFFGEGSRLTVL.